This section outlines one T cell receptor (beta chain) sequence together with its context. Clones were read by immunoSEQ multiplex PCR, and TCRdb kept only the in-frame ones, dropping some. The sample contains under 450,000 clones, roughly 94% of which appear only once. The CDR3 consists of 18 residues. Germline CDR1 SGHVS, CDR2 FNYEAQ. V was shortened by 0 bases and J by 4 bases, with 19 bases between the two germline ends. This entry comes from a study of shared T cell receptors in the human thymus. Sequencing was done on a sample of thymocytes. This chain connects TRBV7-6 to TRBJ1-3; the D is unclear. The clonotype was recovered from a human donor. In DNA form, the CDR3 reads TGTGCCAGCAGCTTAGCCCCTCGTTCGACAATCCCGGGAAACACCATATATTTT. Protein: CASSLAPRSTIPGNTIYF.